The present T cell receptor beta chain was sequenced within a study of CD8 T cells in Susac syndrome. An amount of RNA that ranged from roughly 0.5 to 1 ug was reverse transcribed with random hexamers. TCRdb recomputed calls from the immunoSEQ multiplex PCR reads with MiXCR, one row per CDR3 protein. The profile shows about 300,000 distinct CDR3 sequences, over 75% of them singletons. V was clipped by 3 bases and J by 7 bases; unmatched bases: 18. CDR1 is SGHAT, CDR2 FQNNGV, per germline. This CDR3 is 20 amino acids long. The source is a human donor with multiple sclerosis. Sequences were obtained from CD8+ T cells from PBMCs. This rearrangement joins TRBV11-2 to TRBJ2-1; 13 bases match TRBD2. The CDR3 coding sequence is TGTGCCAGCAGCTTCCCACTAGCGGGAGGGGACGGTCCCCTCGGGAATGAGCAGTTCTTC. Amino acid sequence: CASSFPLAGGDGPLGNEQFF.